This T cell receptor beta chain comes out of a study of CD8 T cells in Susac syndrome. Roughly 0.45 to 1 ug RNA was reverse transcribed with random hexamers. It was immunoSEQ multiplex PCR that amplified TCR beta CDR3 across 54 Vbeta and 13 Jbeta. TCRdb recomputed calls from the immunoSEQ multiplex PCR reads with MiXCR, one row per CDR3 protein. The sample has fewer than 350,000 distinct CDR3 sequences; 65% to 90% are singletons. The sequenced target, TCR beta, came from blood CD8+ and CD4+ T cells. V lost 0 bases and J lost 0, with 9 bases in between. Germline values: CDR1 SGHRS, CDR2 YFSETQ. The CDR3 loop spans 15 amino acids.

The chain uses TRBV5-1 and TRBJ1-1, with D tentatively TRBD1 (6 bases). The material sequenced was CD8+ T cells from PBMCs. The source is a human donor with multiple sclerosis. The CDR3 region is CASSLDRDMNTEAFF. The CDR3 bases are TGCGCCAGCAGCTTGGACAGGGATATGAACACTGAAGCTTTCTTT.